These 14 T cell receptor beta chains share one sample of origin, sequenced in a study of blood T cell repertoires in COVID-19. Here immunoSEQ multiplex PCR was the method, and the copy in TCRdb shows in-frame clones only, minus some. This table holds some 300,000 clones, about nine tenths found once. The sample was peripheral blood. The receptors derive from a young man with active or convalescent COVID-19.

This CDR3 is CASSLTSSNQPQHF. In nucleotides, the CDR3 is TGTGCCAGCAGTTTAACGAGTAGCAATCAGCCCCAGCATTTT. The chain employs TRBV27 and TRBJ1-5; D unclear. V dropped 2 bases and J dropped 0 bases, with 5 bases sitting between them. CDR1 is MNHEY and CDR2 is SMNVEV in the germline V gene (reference sequence). CDR3 length: 14 residues.

CDR3: CASSLGGTMGETQYF. The CDR3 DNA reads as TGTGCCAGCAGCCTGGGGGGGACCATGGGGGAGACCCAGTACTTC. The rearrangement joins TRBV7-7 to TRBJ2-5; 7 positions match TRBD2. CDR3 length equals 15 residues. Germline CDR1 SSHAT, CDR2 FNYEAQ (reference sequence). The trim removed 5 bases at V and 5 bases at J, leaving 11 bases unmatched.

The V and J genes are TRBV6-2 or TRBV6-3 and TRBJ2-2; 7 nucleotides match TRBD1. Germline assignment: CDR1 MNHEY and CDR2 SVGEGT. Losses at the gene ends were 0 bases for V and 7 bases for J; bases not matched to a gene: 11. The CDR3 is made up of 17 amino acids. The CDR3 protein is CASSYSPWTGGNGELFF. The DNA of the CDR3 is TGTGCCAGCAGTTACTCCCCCTGGACAGGAGGTAACGGGGAGCTGTTTTTT.

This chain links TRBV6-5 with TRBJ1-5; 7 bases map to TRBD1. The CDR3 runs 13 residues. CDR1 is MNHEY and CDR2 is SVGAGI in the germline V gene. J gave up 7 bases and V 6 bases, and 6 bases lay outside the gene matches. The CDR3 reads CASRQDRAQPQHF. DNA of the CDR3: TGTGCCAGCAGGCAAGACAGGGCGCAGCCCCAGCATTTT.

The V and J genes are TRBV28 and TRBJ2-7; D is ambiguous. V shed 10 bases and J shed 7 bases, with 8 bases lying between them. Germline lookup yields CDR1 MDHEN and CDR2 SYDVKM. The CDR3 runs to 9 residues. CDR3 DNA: TGTGCCACTGGTGAGGAGCAGTACTTC. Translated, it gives CATGEEQYF.

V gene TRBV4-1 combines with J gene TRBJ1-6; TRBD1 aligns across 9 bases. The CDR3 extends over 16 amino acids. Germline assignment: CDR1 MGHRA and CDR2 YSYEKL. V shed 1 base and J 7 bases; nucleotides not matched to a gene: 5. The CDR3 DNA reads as TGCGCCAGCAGCCAAGTCTCGGGGACAGGGAATTCACCCCTCCACTTT. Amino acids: CASSQVSGTGNSPLHF.

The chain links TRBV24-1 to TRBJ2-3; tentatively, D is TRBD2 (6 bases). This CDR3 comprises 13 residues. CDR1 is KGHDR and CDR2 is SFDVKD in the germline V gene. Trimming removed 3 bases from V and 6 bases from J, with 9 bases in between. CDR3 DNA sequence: TGTGCCACCAGTGATGGAGGAGGGGATACGCAGTATTTT. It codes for CATSDGGGDTQYF.

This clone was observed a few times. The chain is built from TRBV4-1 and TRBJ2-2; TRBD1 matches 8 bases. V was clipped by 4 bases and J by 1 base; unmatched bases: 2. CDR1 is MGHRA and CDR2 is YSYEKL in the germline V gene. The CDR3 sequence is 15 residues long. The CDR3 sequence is CASSRTGRNTGELFF. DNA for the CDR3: TGCGCCAGCAGCCGGACAGGGAGGAACACCGGGGAGCTGTTTTTT.

Here the CDR3 DNA reads TGTGCCAGCAGCGCCGGGACTAGCGTCTACAATGAGCAGTTCTTC. Its protein is CASSAGTSVYNEQFF. The V and J genes are TRBV11-2 and TRBJ2-1, with TRBD2 identical over 10 bases. There are 15 residues in the CDR3. After removal of 5 bases from V and 3 bases from J, the junction contained 4 bases not matched to a gene. Germline lookup yields CDR1 SGHAT and CDR2 FQNNGV.

CDR3 loop: CASSPDRGDQPQHF. DNA of the CDR3: TGCGCCAGCAGCCCGGACAGGGGTGATCAGCCCCAGCATTTT. The V gene is TRBV5-1, the J gene TRBJ1-5; the match to TRBD1 covers 9 bases. After removal of 4 bases from V and 5 bases from J, the junction contained 4 bases not matched to a gene. CDR3 length equals 14 residues. Germline loops: CDR1 SGHRS, CDR2 YFSETQ.

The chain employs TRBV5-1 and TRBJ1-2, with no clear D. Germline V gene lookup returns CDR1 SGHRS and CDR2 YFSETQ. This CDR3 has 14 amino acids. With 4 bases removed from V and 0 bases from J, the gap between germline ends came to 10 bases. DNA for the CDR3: TGCGCCAGCAGCCCGGACGGGGCTAACTATGGCTACACCTTC. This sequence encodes CASSPDGANYGYTF.

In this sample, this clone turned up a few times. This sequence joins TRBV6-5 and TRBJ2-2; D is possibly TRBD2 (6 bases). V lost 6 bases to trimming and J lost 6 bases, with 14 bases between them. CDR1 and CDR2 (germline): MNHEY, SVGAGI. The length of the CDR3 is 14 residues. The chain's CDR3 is CASRPGLEPGELFF. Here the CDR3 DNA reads TGTGCCAGCAGGCCGGGACTGGAGCCCGGGGAGCTGTTTTTT.

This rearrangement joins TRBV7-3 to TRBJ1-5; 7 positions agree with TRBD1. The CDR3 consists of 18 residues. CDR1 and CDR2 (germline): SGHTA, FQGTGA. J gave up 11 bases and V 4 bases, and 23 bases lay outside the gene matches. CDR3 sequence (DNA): TGTGCCAGCAGCTCCCGAGAGGGCCTTGGGACAGCCTCGGGGGCCCAGCATTTT. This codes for CASSSREGLGTASGAQHF.

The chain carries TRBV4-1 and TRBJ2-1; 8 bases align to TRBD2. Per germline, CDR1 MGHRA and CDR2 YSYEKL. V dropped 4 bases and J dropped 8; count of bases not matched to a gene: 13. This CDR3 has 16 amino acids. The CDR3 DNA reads TGCGCCAGCAGCCTTACACTAAGCGGGAGTGTAGATGAGCAGTTCTTC. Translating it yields CASSLTLSGSVDEQFF.